Shown below are 10 T cell receptor beta chains from a single sample sequenced in a study of cytomegalovirus exposure and HLA in healthy donors. The PCR was carried out with 60 Vbeta primers and 13 Jbeta primers. The table came from immunoSEQ multiplex PCR; TCRdb's copy has only in-frame clones and leaves some out. The sample has 110,000 to 150,000 clones; approximately 73% are singletons. Sequences were obtained from PBMCs. These receptors were obtained from a woman in her thirties or forties in good health and CMV-seronegative.

V and J are TRBV4-3 and TRBJ1-2, with TRBD1 matching 8 bases. J lost 8 bases, V lost 4 bases, and 9 bases had no gene match. This CDR3 has 14 amino acids. CDR1 LGHNA and CDR2 YSLEER come from the germline V gene. CDR3 bases: TGCGCCAGCAGCCCACTGACACAGGGGGGCGGCTACACCTTC. This gives the protein CASSPLTQGGGYTF.

The chain uses TRBV5-4 and TRBJ2-3, with D uncertain. This CDR3 is built from 14 residues. The V and J ends lost 4 bases and 0 bases respectively, with 9 bases between them. Per the germline V gene, CDR1 is SGHNT and CDR2 is YYREEE (reference sequence). This CDR3 is CASSVDGSTDTQYF. CDR3 coding DNA: TGTGCCAGCAGCGTGGACGGGAGCACAGATACGCAGTATTTT. The complete variable domain, with remaining parts taken from reference TRBV5-4 and TRBJ2-3, reads ETGVTQSPTHLIKTRGQQVTLRCSSQSGHNTVSWYQQALGQGPQFIFQYYREEENGRGNFPPRFSGLQFPNYSSELNVNALELDDSALYLCASSVDGSTDTQYFGPGTRLTVL.

The rearrangement uses TRBV15 and TRBJ2-2; D may be TRBD1 (6 bases). The V end lost 3 bases, the J end lost 3 bases, and 14 bases lay between the germline ends. CDR1 is LNHNV, CDR2 YYDKDF, per germline (reference sequence). There are 16 residues in the CDR3. CDR3 loop: CATSSLQGLDTGELFF. CDR3 nucleotides: TGTGCCACCAGCAGTCTTCAGGGGTTGGACACCGGGGAGCTGTTTTTT. The complete variable domain, with remaining parts taken from reference TRBV15 and TRBJ2-2, reads DAMVIQNPRYQVTQFGKPVTLSCSQTLNHNVMYWYQQKSSQAPKLLFHYYDKDFNNEADTPDNFQSRRPNTSFCFLDIRSPGLGDTAMYLCATSSLQGLDTGELFFGEGSRLTVL.

This chain links TRBV10-3 with TRBJ2-2; D is possibly TRBD1 (6 bases). The CDR3 has 15 residues. V dropped 7 bases and J dropped 0 bases, with 12 bases sitting between them. Germline CDR1 and CDR2: ENHRY and SYGVKD. CDR3 coding DNA: TGTGCCATCATGGGGGCAGGTCCGAACACCGGGGAGCTGTTTTTT. Amino acid sequence: CAIMGAGPNTGELFF.

This clone came up once. The chain uses TRBV28 and TRBJ2-7, with 7 bases aligning to TRBD1. This CDR3 region has 16 residues. V gave up 5 bases and J gave up 1 base; unmatched junction bases: 11. CDR1 and CDR2 (germline): MDHEN, SYDVKM. CDR3 coding DNA: TGTGCCAGCAGTCCCCCACGGGCAGGGGGATCCTACGAGCAGTACGTC. This translates into CASSPPRAGGSYEQYV.

V usage is TRBV28 and J usage is TRBJ2-7, with 8 bases that match TRBD1. The CDR3 covers 15 residues. V was pared by 5 bases and J by 6 bases, with 12 bases of the junction left unmatched. CDR1 MDHEN and CDR2 SYDVKM come from the germline V gene. This chain's CDR3 is CASSTKGQGRGEQYV. The CDR3 region has the DNA TGTGCCAGCAGTACCAAAGGACAGGGCAGGGGCGAGCAGTACGTC.

This chain connects TRBV7-2 to TRBJ2-7, with 7 bases fitting TRBD1. Germline V CDR1 and CDR2: SGHTA, FQGNSA. This CDR3 spans 14 amino acids. V trimming: 1 base; J trimming: 1 base; junction bases outside the gene matches: 1. CDR3 nucleotide sequence: TGTGCCAGCAGCTTAGTGACAGGGTCCTACGAGCAGTACTTC. It specifies CASSLVTGSYEQYF. Full variable domain (rest looked up from reference TRBV7-2 and TRBJ2-7): GAGVSQSPSNKVTEKGKDVELRCDPISGHTALYWYRQSLGQGLEFLIYFQGNSAPDKSGLPSDRFSAERTGGSVSTLTIQRTQQEDSAVYLCASSLVTGSYEQYFGPGTRLTVT.

The gene calls are TRBV9 and TRBJ1-6; the D is unclear. CDR1 and CDR2 from the germline V gene are SGDLS and YYNGEE. Trimming took off 0 bases at V and 5 bases at J, with 12 bases between the two ends. This CDR3 spans 16 amino acids. CDR3 protein: CASSVGATRNNSPLHF. CDR3 coding DNA: TGTGCCAGCAGCGTAGGGGCCACCCGGAATAATTCACCCCTCCACTTT. Using reference TRBV9 and TRBJ1-6 for the parts outside the CDR3, the full variable domain is DSGVTQTPKHLITATGQRVTLRCSPRSGDLSVYWYQQSLDQGLQFLIQYYNGEERAKGNILERFSAQQFPDLHSELNLSSLELGDSALYFCASSVGATRNNSPLHFGNGTRLTVT.

The V call is TRBV6-5, the J call TRBJ1-1; TRBD1 matches at 7 bases. Germline loops: CDR1 MNHEY, CDR2 SVGAGI. J gave up 6 bases and V 6 bases, and 7 bases lay outside the gene matches. CDR3 length equals 13 residues. CDR3 protein: CASRLTGNPEAFF. CDR3 sequence (DNA): TGTGCCAGCAGGCTGACAGGGAATCCTGAAGCTTTCTTT.

This clone was observed once. The chain links TRBV9 to TRBJ1-1, with D perhaps matching TRBD1 (5 bases). The CDR3 contains 17 residues. Trimming shortened V by 3 bases and J by 8 bases, and 26 bases separated the two germline ends. Germline loops: CDR1 SGDLS, CDR2 YYNGEE. CDR3 DNA sequence: TGTGCCAGCAGCGACTCACCAGTGTCAGGGCGTAAGGGGGAAGCTTTCTTT. Translated: CASSDSPVSGRKGEAFF.